What follows are 21 T cell receptor beta chains derived from one specimen sequenced in a study of blood T cell repertoires in COVID-19. Sequencing was performed with immunoSEQ multiplex PCR; in TCRdb, only in-frame clones are kept and a portion is missing. The profile shows about 140,000 clones, around three quarters of them singletons. The sequencing sample was made of peripheral blood. Source of these receptors: a man older than 75 with acute or convalescent COVID-19.

V is TRBV29-1 and J is TRBJ1-1; 7 bases are shared with TRBD1. The trim removed 7 bases at V and 4 bases at J, leaving 9 bases unmatched. Germline V gene lookup returns CDR1 SQVTM and CDR2 ANQGSEA. The length of the CDR3 is 13 residues. The CDR3 DNA reads TGCAGCGCACGACAGGGCTTAGGCACTGAAGCTTTCTTT. Translating gives CSARQGLGTEAFF.

This chain connects TRBV5-1 to TRBJ1-2; D is ambiguous. Per germline, CDR1 SGHRS and CDR2 YFSETQ. This CDR3 region has 12 residues. The ends were cut back, 2 bases at V and 4 bases at J, with 6 bases in the middle. CDR3 nucleotide sequence: TGCGCCAGCAGCTTCACTGCCTATGGCTACACCTTC. Translating it yields CASSFTAYGYTF.

The chain uses TRBV4-2 and TRBJ2-3; 15 positions match TRBD2. CDR1 and CDR2 from the germline V gene are LGHNA and YNFKEQ. J gave up 4 bases and V 1 base, and 0 bases lay outside the gene matches. The CDR3 runs 16 residues. CDR3 in amino acids: CASSQGTSGGADTQYF. CDR3 DNA: TGTGCCAGCAGCCAAGGGACTAGCGGGGGGGCAGATACGCAGTATTTT.

The chain has TRBV10-3 and TRBJ2-3; 8 bases are a match to TRBD2. The CDR3 runs to 12 residues. Per germline, CDR1 ENHRY and CDR2 SYGVKD. V gave up 7 bases and J gave up 6 bases; unmatched junction bases: 3. This CDR3 is CAIMASGDTQYF. CDR3 coding DNA: TGTGCCATCATGGCTAGCGGGGATACGCAGTATTTT.

The CDR3 sequence: CASSKQTGNEKLFF. The CDR3 nucleotides read TGTGCCAGCAGCAAACAAACAGGGAATGAAAAACTGTTTTTT. J is TRBJ1-4 and V is TRBV11-2; weak D call: TRBD1 (6 bases). The germline V gene encodes CDR1 SGHAT and CDR2 FQNNGV. Trimming took 5 bases from V and 5 from J, leaving 12 bases between them. The CDR3 is made up of 14 amino acids.

The chain is built from TRBV27 and TRBJ2-7, with D possibly matching TRBD2 (6 bases). The CDR3 is 15 residues long. V was clipped by 5 bases and J by 2 bases, with 16 bases between them. Germline V gene sequence: CDR1 MNHEY, CDR2 SMNVEV (reference sequence). In nucleotides, the CDR3 is TGTGCCAGCAGTCCACTCCGGGACTCACCCTACGAGCAGTACTTC. This sequence encodes CASSPLRDSPYEQYF.

The table lists this clone with a count of one. The chain employs TRBV6-5 and TRBJ2-7, with no clear D. V gave up 7 bases and J gave up 0 bases, with 13 bases separating them. CDR3 length: 14 residues. Germline lookup yields CDR1 MNHEY and CDR2 SVGAGI. The CDR3 loop is CASTGHLGSYEQYF. CDR3 coding DNA: TGTGCCAGCACGGGTCATTTGGGCTCCTACGAGCAGTACTTC.

This clone showed up just a few times. This CDR3 reads CASILTERGYTDTQYF. The CDR3 DNA follows: TGTGCCAGCATCCTGACTGAGCGGGGGTACACAGATACGCAGTATTTT. This chain links TRBV11-2 with TRBJ2-3; 8 bases are a match to TRBD2. V dropped 7 bases and J dropped 2; count of bases not matched to a gene: 11. The CDR3 contains 16 residues. The germline V gene encodes CDR1 SGHAT and CDR2 FQNNGV.

The chain employs TRBV20-1 and TRBJ1-5, with D possibly matching TRBD1 (6 bases). The germline V gene has CDR1 DFQATT and CDR2 SNEGSKA (reference sequence). The ends were cut back, 3 bases at V and 3 bases at J, with 21 bases in the middle. The CDR3 contains 17 residues. This chain's CDR3 is CSASQGHLGSLNQPQHF. In DNA, the CDR3 is TGCAGTGCTAGTCAGGGGCACCTGGGGTCCCTCAATCAGCCCCAGCATTTT.

The chain couples TRBV2 to TRBJ2-7; maybe TRBD2 (7 bases). The CDR3 is 13 amino acids. Trimming left V 7 bases short and J 5 bases short, with 15 bases between. CDR1 and CDR2 (germline): SNHLY, FYNNEI. The DNA for the CDR3 is TGTGCCAGCACGGGGGGCACGTACGACGAGCAGTACTTC. It encodes CASTGGTYDEQYF.

The chain carries TRBV9 and TRBJ2-3, with D maybe TRBD1 (5 bases). Trimming cost V 0 bases and J 6 bases, with 8 bases left between them. The CDR3 contains 13 residues. Germline-derived CDR1 and CDR2 are SGDLS and YYNGEE. CDR3 sequence (DNA): TGTGCCAGCAGCGTAGCAGGGATGGATACGCAGTATTTT. Translating it yields CASSVAGMDTQYF.

The chain links TRBV20-1 to TRBJ2-7; D possibly corresponds to TRBD2 (7 bases). The CDR3 spans 11 residues. Germline assignment: CDR1 DFQATT and CDR2 SNEGSKA (reference sequence). DNA for the CDR3: TGCGGAGCTAGGGGGGGCTACGAGCAGTACTTC. It is translated as CGARGGYEQYF.

This clone was seen a few times. The chain has TRBV7-9 and TRBJ2-5; 7 bases agree with TRBD1. The germline V gene encodes CDR1 SEHNR and CDR2 FQNEAQ (reference sequence). V trimming: 4 bases; J trimming: 1 base; junction bases outside the gene matches: 3. The length of the CDR3 is 14 residues. Here the CDR3 reads CASSSAGGQETQYF. As DNA, the CDR3 is TGTGCCAGCAGCTCCGCAGGGGGCCAAGAGACCCAGTACTTC.

This sequence joins TRBV18 and TRBJ1-4; 7 bases are a match to TRBD1. Trimming cost V 3 bases and J 4 bases; bases outside gene matches: 2. The CDR3 is made up of 14 amino acids. Germline V gene lookup returns CDR1 KGHSH and CDR2 LQKENI. CDR3 region: CASSPSGGNEKLFF. CDR3 DNA: TGTGCCAGCTCACCTTCAGGGGGTAATGAAAAACTGTTTTTT.

V is TRBV24-1 and J is TRBJ2-1, with 15 positions matching TRBD2. The CDR3 covers 16 residues. CDR1 KGHDR and CDR2 SFDVKD come from the germline V gene. The V and J ends lost 4 bases and 8 bases, in that order; junction bases with no gene match: 5. In DNA form, the CDR3 reads TGTGCCACCAGTGACCGGACTAGCGGGGGGGCTTATGAGCAGTTCTTC. It encodes CATSDRTSGGAYEQFF.

The rearrangement uses TRBV24-1 and TRBJ2-1; TRBD1 matches 9 bases. Per germline, CDR1 KGHDR and CDR2 SFDVKD. There are 16 residues in the CDR3. With 3 bases clipped from V and 4 bases from J, the junction kept 6 bases outside the gene matches. CDR3 in DNA: TGTGCCACCAGTGATCCAACAGGGGGCGCTTACAATGAGCAGTTCTTC. It specifies CATSDPTGGAYNEQFF.

This chain links TRBV2 with TRBJ1-1; the match to TRBD1 covers 7 bases. The CDR3 is made up of 15 amino acids. Germline CDR1 SNHLY, CDR2 FYNNEI. The V segment lost 5 bases and the J segment 0 bases; nucleotides outside the gene matches: 6. The CDR3 DNA sequence: TGTGCCAGCAGTTTCAGGGGGGAGATGAACACTGAAGCTTTCTTT. This encodes CASSFRGEMNTEAFF.

V is TRBV3-1 (or the pseudogene TRBV3-2) and J is TRBJ1-1, with unresolved D. CDR1 LGHDT and CDR2 YNNKEL come from the germline V gene (reference sequence). The CDR3 has 14 residues. V shed 4 bases and J shed 3 bases, with 12 bases lying between them. The CDR3 DNA reads TGTGCCAGCAGCCCGAGACGGAGCGACACTGAAGCTTTCTTT. As protein: CASSPRRSDTEAFF.

The CDR3, as DNA: TGTGCCAGCAGCTTCGGGACAGACGACACAGATACGCAGTATTTT. Protein sequence: CASSFGTDDTDTQYF. This sequence joins TRBV6-2 or TRBV6-3 and TRBJ2-3; the match to TRBD1 covers 7 bases. The CDR3 has 15 amino acids. The trim removed 6 bases at V and 2 bases at J, leaving 8 bases unmatched. Germline CDR1 MNHEY, CDR2 SVGEGT.

J is TRBJ2-5 and V is TRBV6-5; 9 bases map to TRBD1. With 4 bases clipped from V and 5 bases from J, the junction kept 8 bases outside the gene matches. This CDR3 spans 15 amino acids. CDR1 is MNHEY, CDR2 SVGAGI, per germline. CDR3 sequence reads: CASSSNRGLGETQYF. The CDR3 DNA follows: TGTGCCAGCAGTTCAAACAGGGGGCTGGGCGAGACCCAGTACTTC.

This clone has more than one count but fewer than ten. The J gene is TRBJ1-5, the V gene TRBV2; 10 bases fit TRBD1. The CDR3 is made up of 15 amino acids. Germline V gene lookup returns CDR1 SNHLY and CDR2 FYNNEI. V was pared by 5 bases and J by 3 bases, with 4 bases of the junction left unmatched. CDR3 in DNA: TGTGCCAGCAGTCGGGGGACAGGGGCCAATCAGCCCCAGCATTTT. It translates to CASSRGTGANQPQHF.